This T cell receptor (beta chain) is drawn from a study of T-cell reconstitution after alpha-beta-depleted transplantation in children. Study-wide results and limits: Surviving thymic progenitors and recipient T cells were the source of high TCRbeta diversity at day 60 in some patients. Two months or so post-transplant, alpha-beta T cells reportedly derived from several hundred expanded graft clones. From newly produced T cells came most of the T-cell counts and diversity one year after transplant.

As concerns this clonotype: As yet, its antigen is unknown.

Unique molecular identifiers were used in preparing the TCRbeta library. TCRdb fed the PCR reads into MiXCR, producing one record per CDR3 protein. The top ten clones hold 5% of a sample with 700,000 to 850,000 distinct CDR3 sequences, roughly 15% of them seen once. The receptor was isolated from a male patient younger than 18 who had a stem cell transplant for acute lymphoblastic leukemia, so the T cells may come from the graft donor. The sequencing used PBMCs, mostly from graft donor cells, collected 360 days after TCRalphabeta/CD19-depleted stem cell transplant.

In DNA form, the CDR3 reads TGCGCCAGCTCCGAACCAGGTCCCGGAAAACTGTTTTTT. Translation gives CASSEPGPGKLFF. The rearrangement joins TRBV5-1 to TRBJ1-4; D uncertain. This CDR3 is built from 13 residues. CDR1 and CDR2 from the germline V gene are SGHRS and YFSETQ. Trimming shortened V by 7 bases and J by 10 bases, and 17 bases separated the two germline ends.